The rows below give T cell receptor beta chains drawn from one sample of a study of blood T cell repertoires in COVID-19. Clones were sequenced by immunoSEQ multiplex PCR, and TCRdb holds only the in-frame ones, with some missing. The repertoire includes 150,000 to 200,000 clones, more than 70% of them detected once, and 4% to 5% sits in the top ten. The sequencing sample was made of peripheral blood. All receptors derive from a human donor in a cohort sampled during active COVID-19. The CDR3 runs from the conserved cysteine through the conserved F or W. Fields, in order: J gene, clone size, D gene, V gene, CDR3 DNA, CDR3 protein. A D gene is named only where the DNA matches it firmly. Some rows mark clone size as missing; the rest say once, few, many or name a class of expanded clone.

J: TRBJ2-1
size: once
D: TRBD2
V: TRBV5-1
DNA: TGCGCCAGCAGCTTTTACCCCTTGGAACTAGCGATGGGGGGGAATGAGCAGTTCTTC
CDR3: CASSFYPLELAMGGNEQFF

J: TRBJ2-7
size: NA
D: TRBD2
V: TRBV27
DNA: TGTGCCAGCAGCCCTGGGACTAGCGGCGTCTCCGAGCAGTACTTC
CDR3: CASSPGTSGVSEQYF

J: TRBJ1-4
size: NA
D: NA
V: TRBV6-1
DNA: TGTGCCAGCAGTGACACGACAGAGCGATATGAAAAACTGTTTTTT
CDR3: CASSDTTERYEKLFF

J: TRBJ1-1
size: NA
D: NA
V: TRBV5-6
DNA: TGTGCCAGCAGCTTCCGTACTGAAGCTTTCTTT
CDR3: CASSFRTEAFF

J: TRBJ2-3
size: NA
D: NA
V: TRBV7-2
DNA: TGTGCCAGCAGCTTAGGGGCACATACGCAGTATTTT
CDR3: CASSLGAHTQYF

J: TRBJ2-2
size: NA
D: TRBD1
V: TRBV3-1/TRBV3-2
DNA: TGTGCCAGCAGCCCTTGGGACAGGAACACCGGGGAGCTGTTTTTT
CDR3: CASSPWDRNTGELFF

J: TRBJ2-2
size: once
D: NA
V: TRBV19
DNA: TGTGCGGTAGCAGGGGACCACACCGGGGAGCTGTTTTTT
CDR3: CAVAGDHTGELFF

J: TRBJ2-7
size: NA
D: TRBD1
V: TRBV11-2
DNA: TGTGCCAGCAGCTTAGATTCGTCCTCCAAACAGGGGAACTCCTACGAGCAGTACTTC
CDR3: CASSLDSSSKQGNSYEQYF

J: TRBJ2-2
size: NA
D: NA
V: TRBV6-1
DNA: TGTGCCAGCAGTGACAGGGACAAGAACACCGGGGAGCTGTTTTTT
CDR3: CASSDRDKNTGELFF

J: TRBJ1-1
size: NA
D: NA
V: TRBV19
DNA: TGTGCCAGTAGTCTAATGATATTCATGAACACTGAAGCTTTCTTT
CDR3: CASSLMIFMNTEAFF

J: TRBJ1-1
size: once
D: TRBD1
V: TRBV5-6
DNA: TGTGCCAGCAGCTTGAAGGGCCCAGGGGGGAACACTGAAGCTTTCTTT
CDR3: CASSLKGPGGNTEAFF

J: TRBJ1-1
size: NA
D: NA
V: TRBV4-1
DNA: TGCGCCAGCAGCCAAGGCGGACTCAAAGCTTTCTTT
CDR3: CASSQGGLKAFF

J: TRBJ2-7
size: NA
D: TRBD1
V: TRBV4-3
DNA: TGCGCCAGCAGCCAGTCGGGACAGGGCTCCTACGAGCAGTACTTC
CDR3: CASSQSGQGSYEQYF

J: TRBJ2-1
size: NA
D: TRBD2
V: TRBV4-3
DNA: TGCGCCAGCAGCCAAGAGTCCAATATCGGGACTAGGCACAATGAGCAGTTCTTC
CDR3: CASSQESNIGTRHNEQFF

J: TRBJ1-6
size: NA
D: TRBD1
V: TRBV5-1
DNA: TGCGCCAGCAGCTTGTCTGACAGGGATAATTCACCCCTCCACTTT
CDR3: CASSLSDRDNSPLHF

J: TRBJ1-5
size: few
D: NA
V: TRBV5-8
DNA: TGTGCCAGCAGCTTTCAGGGGACTCAGCCCCAGCATTTT
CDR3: CASSFQGTQPQHF

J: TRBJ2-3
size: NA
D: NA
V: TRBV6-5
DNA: TGTGCCAGCAGTTACCCTTCTTCCACAGATACGCAGTATTTT
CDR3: CASSYPSSTDTQYF

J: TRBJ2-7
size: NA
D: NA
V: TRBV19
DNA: TGTGCCAGTAGTATGGGCCATTCCTACGAGCAGTACTTC
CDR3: CASSMGHSYEQYF

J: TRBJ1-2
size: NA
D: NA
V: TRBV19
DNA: TGTGCCGGCGGGGCGCCGAACTATGGCTACACCTTC
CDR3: CAGGAPNYGYTF

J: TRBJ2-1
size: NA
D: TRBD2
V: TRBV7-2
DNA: TGTGCCAGCTGGCCGACTAGCGGGGCTAGCTCCTACAATGAGCAGTTCTTC
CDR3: CASWPTSGASSYNEQFF

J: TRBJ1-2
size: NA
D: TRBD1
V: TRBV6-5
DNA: TGTGCCAGCAGTACCCGGACAGGCGGGGGCTACACCTTC
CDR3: CASSTRTGGGYTF

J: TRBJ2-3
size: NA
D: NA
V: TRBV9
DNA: TGTGCCAGCAGCGTAGCTTACACCTCCAACACAGATACGCAGTATTTT
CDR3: CASSVAYTSNTDTQYF

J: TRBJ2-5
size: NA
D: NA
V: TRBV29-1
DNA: TGCAGCGTTTCTCAAGAGACCCAGTACTTC
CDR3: CSVSQETQYF

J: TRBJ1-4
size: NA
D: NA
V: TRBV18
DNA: TGTGCCAGCTCAGGAGCAACTAATGAAAAACTGTTTTTT
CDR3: CASSGATNEKLFF

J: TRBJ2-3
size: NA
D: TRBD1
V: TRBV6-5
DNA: TGTGCCAGCAGTTATGTCACAGGGGGCACAGATACGCAGTATTTT
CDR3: CASSYVTGGTDTQYF

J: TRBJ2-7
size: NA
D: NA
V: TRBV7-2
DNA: TGTGCCAGCAGCTTAGGGGGCTGGGAGCAGTACTTC
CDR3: CASSLGGWEQYF

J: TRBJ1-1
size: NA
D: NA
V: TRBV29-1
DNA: TGCAGCGCTCGCAAGACACTCATGAACACTGAAGCTTTCTTT
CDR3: CSARKTLMNTEAFF

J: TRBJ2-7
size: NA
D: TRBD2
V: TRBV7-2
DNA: TGTGCCAGCAGCCCTAGCGGATCTCCCTACGAGCAGTACTTC
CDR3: CASSPSGSPYEQYF

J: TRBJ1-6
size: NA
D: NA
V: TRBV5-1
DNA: TGCGCCAGCAGCATATTACAGGGTTCACCCCTCCACTTT
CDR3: CASSILQGSPLHF

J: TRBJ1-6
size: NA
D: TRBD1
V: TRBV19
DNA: TGTGCCAGTAGGAACAGGGGAAATAATTCACCCCTCCACTTT
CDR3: CASRNRGNNSPLHF

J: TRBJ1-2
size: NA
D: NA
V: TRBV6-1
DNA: TGTGCCAGCAGTGAAGGAGACAAACGTTATGGCTACACCTTC
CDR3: CASSEGDKRYGYTF

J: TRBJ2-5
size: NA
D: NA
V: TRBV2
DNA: TGTGCCAGCAACGACAGGCAAGAGACCCAGTACTTC
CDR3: CASNDRQETQYF

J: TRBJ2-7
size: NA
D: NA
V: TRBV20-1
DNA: TGCAGTGCTAGTAGTGGCCACGAGCAGTACTTC
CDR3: CSASSGHEQYF

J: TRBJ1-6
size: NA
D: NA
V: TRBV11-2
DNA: TGTGCCAGCAGCCCGGGGTACAATTCACCCCTCCACTTT
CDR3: CASSPGYNSPLHF

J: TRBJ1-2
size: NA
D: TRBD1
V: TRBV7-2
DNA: TGTGCCAGCAGCTTTGAACAGGGGGTAGGGGGCTACACCTTC
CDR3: CASSFEQGVGGYTF

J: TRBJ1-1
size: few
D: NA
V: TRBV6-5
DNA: TGTGCCAGCAGTTGCCAAAGGGGGGGGAACACTGAAGCTTTCTTT
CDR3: CASSCQRGGNTEAFF

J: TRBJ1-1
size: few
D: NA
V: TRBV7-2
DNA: TGTGCCAGCAGCCCGCAGGGGCGAACCAACACTGAAGCTTTCTTT
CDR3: CASSPQGRTNTEAFF

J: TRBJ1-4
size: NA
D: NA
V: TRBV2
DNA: TGTGCCAGCAGTGATGCCAAGCAGGAGGATGAAAAACTGTTTTTT
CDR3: CASSDAKQEDEKLFF

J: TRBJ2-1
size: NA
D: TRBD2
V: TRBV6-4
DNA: TGTGCCAGCAGCCTAGCGGGGGGGTACGGTGAGCAGTTCTTC
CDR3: CASSLAGGYGEQFF

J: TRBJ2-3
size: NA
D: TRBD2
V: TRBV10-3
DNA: TGTGCCACCGGACTAGACACAGATACGCAGTATTTT
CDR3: CATGLDTDTQYF

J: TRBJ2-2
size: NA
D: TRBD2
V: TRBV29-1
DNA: TGCAGCGTTGAACTGGGACTAGCGGGATTGAACACCGGGGAGCTGTTTTTT
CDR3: CSVELGLAGLNTGELFF

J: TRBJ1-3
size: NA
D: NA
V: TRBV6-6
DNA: TGTGCCAGCAGTTACGGGGGGTCTGGAAACACCATATATTTT
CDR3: CASSYGGSGNTIYF

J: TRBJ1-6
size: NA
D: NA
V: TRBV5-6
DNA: TGTGCCAGCAGCTTGGGCAGGGGCCGTAATTCACCCCTCCACTTT
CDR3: CASSLGRGRNSPLHF

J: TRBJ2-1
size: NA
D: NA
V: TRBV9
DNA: TGTGCCAGCAGCTCAGATGGACAGATATACAATGAGCAGTTCTTC
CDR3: CASSSDGQIYNEQFF